This T cell receptor beta chain was obtained from a study of T cell responses to AZD1222 COVID-19 vaccine. Study conclusions and caveats: Mostly white British, mostly female donors; authors suggested clonal diversity may be underestimated.

The CDR3 has 15 amino acids. With 6 bases removed from V and 8 bases from J, the gap between germline ends came to 19 bases. Germline CDR1 and CDR2: KGHDR and SFDVKD. Concerning this clone: Its antigen is unidentified.

Data came from immunoSEQ multiplex PCR; TCRdb stores just in-frame clones and leaves some out. The table has about 160,000 clones, approximately 89% seen once. The starting material was peripheral blood, obtained on day 0 of AZD1222 vaccination. The V call is TRBV24-1, the J call TRBJ2-1; D possibly corresponds to TRBD2 (6 bases). This clonotype originated in an adult in good health. The CDR3 protein is CATSRGAGGGHEQFF. CDR3 coding DNA: TGTGCCACCAGTCGCGGGGCGGGCGGCGGGCATGAGCAGTTCTTC.